The 24 T cell receptor beta chains given below trace back to one sample, sequenced in a study of tissue T cells after allogeneic stem cell transplantation. Assay used: immunoSEQ multiplex PCR; TCRdb lists only in-frame clones, some missing. The table records some 48,000 clones, roughly four fifths of them present only once. The sequenced sample consisted of sorted cells pooled from one or two spleens. Receptor source: a pool of C57BL/6 mice in good health.

In regard to this clone: Gene names and germline refer to mouse. With the read ending 1 residue before the CDR3 end, the germline J gene is used to fill in that end. The chain links TRBV16 to TRBJ2-7, with 10 bases fitting TRBD2. This CDR3 region has 13 residues. The J segment lost 7 bases and the V segment lost 3 bases, leaving 3 bases of the junction unmatched. The germline CDR1 and CDR2 sequences are SGHSA and FRNQAP. The CDR3 protein is CASSFDWGEEQYF. The DNA read from the CDR3 is TGTGCAAGCAGCTTCGACTGGGGGGAGGAACAGTAC.

Comments on this clone: The genes and germline here are from mouse. The CDR3 region is CASSADYEQYF. The CDR3 bases that were read are TGTGCCAGCAGTGCAGACTATGAACAGTAC. The genes are TRBV13-3 and TRBJ2-7; D gene ambiguous. The sequenced fragment ends 1 residue before the CDR3 boundary, so the rest is inferred from the germline J gene. This CDR3 region has 11 residues. Trimming pared 3 bases from V and 3 bases from J, leaving 4 bases between. CDR1 and CDR2 from the germline V gene are NNHDY and SYVADS.

In regard to this clone: The genes are named according to mouse. The CDR3 end falls 1 residue outside the read, so it is completed with the germline J gene. The chain couples TRBV1 to TRBJ2-7; 11 nucleotides agree with TRBD1. V shed 5 bases, J shed 5 bases, and the junction held 5 bases outside the gene matches. The germline gives CDR1 NSQYPW, CDR2 LRSPGD (reference sequence). CDR3 length: 14 residues. The CDR3 DNA, read in part, is TGCACCTGCAGTCTCCGGGACAGGGGGAATGAACAGTAC. Its translation is CTCSLRDRGNEQY. The CDR3 reads in full as CTCSLRDRGNEQYF.

About this clone itself: Gene labels here are mouse ones. The CDR3 end is not reached by the read, which stops 1 residue before it; the germline J gene fills it in. The chain carries TRBV13-3 and TRBJ2-4, with 8 nucleotides matching TRBD2. Per germline, CDR1 NNHDY and CDR2 SYVADS. The V segment lost 1 base and the J segment 3 bases; nucleotides outside the gene matches: 7. The CDR3 spans 16 residues. CDR3 in amino acids: CASSDLGGRGQNTLYF. CDR3 DNA, as far as it was read: TGTGCCAGCAGTGATTTGGGGGGGAGAGGGCAAAACACCTTGTAC. The full variable domain, with the rest looked up from reference TRBV13-3 and TRBJ2-4, is EAAVTQSPRSKVAVTGGKVTLSCHQTNNHDYMYWYRQDTGHGLRLIHYSYVADSTEKGDIPDGYKASRPSQENFSLILELASLSQTAVYFCASSDLGGRGQNTLYFGAGTRLSVL.

Remarks on this clone: The gene names here belong to mouse. The missing CDR3 end, 1 residue past where the read stops, is filled in from the germline J gene. The chain is built from TRBV3 and TRBJ2-4; no reliable D call. CDR1 SNHLY and CDR2 FYNGKV come from the germline V gene (reference sequence). This CDR3 region has 12 residues. V was pared by 2 bases and J by 4 bases, with 4 bases between. The CDR3 loop reads CASSLQENTLYF. The CDR3 bases that were read are TGTGCCAGCAGCTTACAGGAAAACACCTTGTAC.

A word on this clone: A read error may account for a junction end that differs from germline. Germline and genes: mouse. The read falls 1 residue short of the CDR3 end, and the missing part is taken from the germline J gene. The chain links TRBV20 to TRBJ1-6; D may be TRBD1 (6 bases). TRBJ1-6 is noted as an ORF with a role that remains uncertain. Germline CDR1 reads GFQATS; CDR2 reads STVNSAI. This CDR3 has 12 residues. The CDR3 bases that were read are TGTGGTGCTTGGGACAATAATTCGCCCCTCTAC. It encodes CGAWDNNSPLY. The whole CDR3 region reads CGAWDNNSPLYF.

About this clone itself: The gene names given are mouse names. The missing CDR3 end, 1 residue past where the read stops, is filled in from the germline J gene. The chain recombines TRBV13-1 with TRBJ2-7, with TRBD1 matching 7 bases. J was trimmed by 1 base and V by 6 bases; bases with no gene match: 1. This CDR3 comprises 12 residues. Germline CDR1 and CDR2: NSHNY and SYGAGN. The CDR3 loop is CASMGQSYEQYF. CDR3 DNA (partial): TGTGCCAGCATGGGACAGTCCTATGAACAGTAC.

Note on this clone: The gene symbols are mouse symbols. The DNA ends 1 residue before the CDR3 does, and the rest of the CDR3 is filled in from the germline J gene. The chain is built from TRBV1 and TRBJ2-5, with a weak D call TRBD2 (5 bases). CDR1 NSQYPW and CDR2 LRSPGD come from the germline V gene (reference sequence). Trimming took 2 bases from V and 2 from J, leaving 8 bases between them. This CDR3 comprises 14 residues. Incomplete CDR3 DNA: TGCACCTGCAGTGCACGACTGTTCCAAGACACCCAGTAC. Amino acid sequence: CTCSARLFQDTQY. The entire CDR3 reads CTCSARLFQDTQYF.

A remark on this clone: Genes and germline come from the mouse. The read ends 1 residue before the CDR3 terminus; that terminus is restored from the germline J gene. V and J are TRBV13-2 and TRBJ2-5, with 9 bases identical to TRBD2. CDR1 NNHNN and CDR2 SYGAGS come from the germline V gene (reference sequence). The CDR3 totals 16 residues. J lost 2 bases, V lost 0 bases, and 4 bases had no gene match. The CDR3 sequence is CASGDAWGGGQDTQYF. The DNA read from the CDR3 is TGTGCCAGCGGTGATGCCTGGGGGGGAGGCCAAGACACCCAGTAC.

Concerning this clone: Sequence at one end of the junction differs from germline and may be a read error. These gene names are mouse names. This specimen includes other DNA sequences encoding the same CDR3. The CDR3 loop reads CASGDRLGVGQDTQYF. CDR3 bases read: TGCGCCAGCGGTGATAGGCTGGGGGTGGGCCAAGACACCCAGTAC. This sequence joins TRBV13-2 and TRBJ2-5; 7 positions agree with TRBD2. The CDR3 end is not reached by the read, which stops 1 residue before it; the germline J gene fills it in. This CDR3 is built from 16 residues. Germline V gives CDR1 NNHNN, CDR2 SYGAGS (reference sequence).

This clone has a handful of counts. Gene and germline names: mouse. The CDR3 goes on 1 residue after the read ends, and that part is filled in from the germline J gene. This sequence joins TRBV4 and TRBJ1-5, with a possible D match to TRBD1 (5 bases). Trimming pared 5 bases from V and 3 bases from J, leaving 11 bases between. This CDR3 region has 14 residues. Germline V CDR1 and CDR2: LGHDT, YNNKQL (reference sequence). The CDR3 here is CASSTRVGNQAPLF. The CDR3 bases that were read are TGTGCCAGCAGCACCAGGGTGGGCAACCAGGCTCCGCTT. Full variable domain (remainder filled in from reference TRBV4 and TRBJ1-5): ETAVFQTPNYHVTQVGNEVSFNCKQTLGHDTMYWYKQDSKKLLKIMFSYNNKQLIVNETVPRRFSPQSSDKAHLNLRIKSVEPEDSAVYLCASSTRVGNQAPLFGEGTRLSVL.

This clone was recorded a few times. Gene labels here are mouse ones. The CDR3 end falls 1 residue outside the read, so it is completed with the germline J gene. The V and J genes are TRBV12-2 and TRBJ2-7; 8 nucleotides agree with TRBD2. The J segment lost 2 bases and the V segment lost 3 bases, leaving 2 bases of the junction unmatched. The CDR3 spans 13 residues. Germline V gene lookup returns CDR1 SGHLS and CDR2 HYDKME. The CDR3 loop is CASSWTGTYEQYF. The CDR3 bases that were read are TGTGCCAGCTCTTGGACTGGGACCTATGAACAGTAC.

Turning to this clone: The gene names here belong to mouse. The CDR3 end lies 1 residue beyond the end of the read and is filled in from the germline J gene. V usage is TRBV5 and J usage is TRBJ2-3, with 7 bases that match TRBD1. Germline CDR1 reads LGHNA; CDR2 reads YNLKQL (reference sequence). The CDR3 extends over 15 amino acids. The trim removed 0 bases at V and 3 bases at J, leaving 3 bases unmatched. The covered CDR3 bases are TGTGCCAGCAGCCAAGACGCCAGGGGGGCAGAAACGCTGTAT. This translates into CASSQDARGAETLY. The whole CDR3 region reads CASSQDARGAETLYF.

This clone has a single count. The listed genes are named as in mouse. The CDR3 goes on 1 residue after the read ends, and that part is filled in from the germline J gene. The V call is TRBV16, the J call TRBJ2-3; TRBD2 might be the D (7 bases). CDR1 SGHSA and CDR2 FRNQAP come from the germline V gene. There are 15 residues in the CDR3. The V gene lost 3 bases and the J gene lost 0 bases, with 10 bases spanning the gap. The covered CDR3 bases are TGTGCAAGCAGCTTGAGGGGGGGGAGTGCAGAAACGCTGTAT. This encodes CASSLRGGSAETLY. In full, the CDR3 is CASSLRGGSAETLYF.

Worth noting for this clone: Germline and genes: mouse. Read coverage stops 1 residue before the CDR3 terminus; the germline J gene supplies the remainder. The chain combines TRBV5 with TRBJ2-7, with 8 bases fitting TRBD1. The CDR3 contains 14 residues. V shed 4 bases and J 2 bases; nucleotides not matched to a gene: 4. Germline-derived CDR1 and CDR2 are LGHNA and YNLKQL (reference sequence). The CDR3 protein is CASSPGTGAYEQYF. Incomplete CDR3 DNA: TGTGCCAGCAGCCCCGGGACAGGAGCCTATGAACAGTAC.

Worth noting for this clone: Here the gene names and germline are mouse. Sequencing ends 1 residue short of the CDR3 end; the germline J gene provides the rest. The chain recombines TRBV26 with TRBJ2-7, with 8 nucleotides matching TRBD2. There are 14 residues in the CDR3. The V gene's germline CDR1 is KGHPV and CDR2 FQNQEV (reference sequence). V shed 2 bases, J shed 3 bases, and the junction held 3 bases outside the gene matches. CDR3 DNA, as far as it was read: TGTGCCAGCAGTCTGGTGACTGGGGACTATGAACAGTAC. This sequence encodes CASSLVTGDYEQY. The whole CDR3 reads CASSLVTGDYEQYF.

The table lists this clone with a few counts. Gene labels here are mouse ones. The DNA ends 1 residue before the CDR3 does, and the rest of the CDR3 is filled in from the germline J gene. The rearrangement uses TRBV4 and TRBJ2-7; no reliable D call. Per the germline V gene, CDR1 is LGHDT and CDR2 is YNNKQL (reference sequence). This CDR3 comprises 11 residues. V was cut by 3 bases and J by 2 bases, with 2 bases left in between. The CDR3 protein is CASSYAYEQYF. The sequenced part of the CDR3 DNA is TGTGCCAGCAGCTACGCCTATGAACAGTAC.

This clone was seen just once. The genes are named according to mouse. CDR3 DNA, as far as it was read: TGTGCCAGCAGTATAAACAGGGGGAGGGAACAGTAC. The encoded protein is CASSINRGREQY. Given in full, the CDR3 is CASSINRGREQYF. This sequence joins TRBV19 and TRBJ2-7, with TRBD1 identical over 8 bases. The observed sequence ends 1 residue before the CDR3 terminus, with the missing tail filled in from the germline J gene. CDR1 and CDR2 (germline): FNHDT, SITEND (reference sequence). The V gene end was trimmed by 1 base and the J gene end by 7 bases; junction bases not matched to a gene: 4. The CDR3 is 13 residues long.

On this clone itself: Gene names and germline match the mouse. CDR3 region: CASSPVQGAGNTLYF. The CDR3 bases that were read are TGTGCCAGCAGCCCCGTCCAGGGGGCTGGAAATACGCTCTAT. This sequence joins TRBV3 and TRBJ1-3; 7 positions match TRBD1. The read stops 1 residue short of the end of the CDR3; the missing end is completed from the germline J gene. This CDR3 has 15 residues. The J segment lost 2 bases and the V segment lost 5 bases, leaving 6 bases of the junction unmatched. Germline CDR1 is SNHLY and CDR2 is FYNGKV (reference sequence).

Comment on this clone: Gene names are mouse gene names. The CDR3 end falls 1 residue outside the read, so it is completed with the germline J gene. J is TRBJ1-3 and V is TRBV4; D remains ambiguous. In germline, CDR1 is LGHDT, CDR2 YNNKQL (reference sequence). This CDR3 comprises 13 residues. The germline V and J ends were trimmed by 3 bases and 0 bases, with 3 bases remaining between them. The CDR3 sequence is CASSYSSGNTLYF. CDR3 DNA, as far as it was read: TGTGCCAGCAGCTATAGTTCTGGAAATACGCTCTAT.

This clone has only a few counts. All gene names here are mouse names. The CDR3 end falls 1 residue outside the read, so it is completed with the germline J gene. J is TRBJ1-3 and V is TRBV13-2, with TRBD1 matching over 7 bases. This CDR3 has 14 amino acids. Germline CDR1 is NNHNN and CDR2 is SYGAGS (reference sequence). Trimming at V came to 3 bases and at J to 1 base, leaving 1 base not matched to a gene. CDR3 DNA (partial): TGTGCCAGCGGTGCGGGACAGTCTGGAAATACGCTCTAT. Its protein is CASGAGQSGNTLY. The whole CDR3 reads CASGAGQSGNTLYF.

There are a few counts of this clone. Mouse names are used for the genes. The CDR3 end lies 1 residue beyond the end of the read and is filled in from the germline J gene. This rearrangement joins TRBV12-1 to TRBJ2-7, with D perhaps TRBD1 or TRBD2 (7 bases each). Germline CDR1 and CDR2: SGHSN and HYEKVE. V was trimmed by 6 bases and J by 7 bases, leaving 12 bases between them. The CDR3 extends over 11 amino acids. CDR3 sequence: CASQGGKEQYF. CDR3 DNA (partial): TGTGCCAGCCAGGGGGGGAAGGAACAGTAC.

Points on this clone: The genes and germline here are from mouse. The CDR3 end lies 1 residue beyond the end of the read and is filled in from the germline J gene. This chain uses TRBV13-1 with TRBJ1-3; D remains unclear. In germline, CDR1 is NSHNY, CDR2 SYGAGN. The CDR3 covers 15 residues. V lost 5 bases and J 0 bases, leaving 12 bases between the germline ends. The CDR3: CASSHGRYSGNTLYF. CDR3 DNA (partial): TGTGCCAGCAGCCATGGACGGTATTCTGGAAATACGCTCTAT.

Worth noting for this clone: All gene names here are mouse names. The read finishes 1 residue shy of the CDR3 end, and the germline J gene is used to complete it. The genes are TRBV12-2 and TRBJ2-3, with a tentative D call TRBD2 (5 bases). The V end was cut by 2 bases, the J end by 0 bases, with 8 bases between. CDR1 SGHLS and CDR2 HYDKME come from the germline V gene. This CDR3 is built from 14 residues. The covered CDR3 bases are TGTGCCAGCTCTCCCTGGACTAGTGCAGAAACGCTGTAT. It yields the protein CASSPWTSAETLY. The CDR3 in its entirety is CASSPWTSAETLYF.